The 7 T cell receptor beta chains reported below all come from one sample, sequenced in a study of cytomegalovirus exposure and HLA in healthy donors. The study ran its PCR with 60 Vbeta and 13 Jbeta primers. Repertoires were generated with immunoSEQ multiplex PCR, while TCRdb's copy carries only in-frame clones and drops some. The sample contains over 100,000 clones, roughly 70% of which appear only once. Sequenced: PBMCs. The receptors here all came from a man between 40 and 49 years old in good health and CMV-seronegative.

The chain joins TRBV4-2 to TRBJ2-2; 12 nucleotides align to TRBD2. This CDR3 is 17 amino acids long. Germline V gene lookup returns CDR1 LGHNA and CDR2 YNFKEQ. The junction had 1 base not matched to a gene; V was cut back by 2 bases and J by 0 bases. The CDR3 nucleotides read TGTGCCAGCAGCCAAAGGACTAGCGGGGCGAACACCGGGGAGCTGTTTTTT. Translating it yields CASSQRTSGANTGELFF.

The chain couples TRBV11-2 to TRBJ1-1, with a tentative D call TRBD1 (5 bases). The CDR3 covers 14 residues. Germline V gives CDR1 SGHAT, CDR2 FQNNGV. Trimming took 3 bases from V and 8 from J, leaving 16 bases between them. The CDR3 spells CASSFQSGLFEAFF. CDR3 in DNA: TGTGCCAGCAGCTTCCAATCGGGACTCTTCGAAGCTTTCTTT.

This clone appeared once. The CDR3 DNA reads as TGTGCCAGCAGAGGACAGCGGAACACCGGGGAGCTGTTTTTT. Translating gives CASRGQRNTGELFF. The J gene is TRBJ2-2, the V gene TRBV6-6, with D maybe TRBD1 (6 bases). The CDR3 spans 14 residues. CDR1 MNHNY and CDR2 SVGAGI come from the germline V gene (reference sequence). V was pared by 6 bases and J by 1 base, with 9 bases between.

V usage is TRBV7-2 and J usage is TRBJ2-1; D gene ambiguous. Germline CDR1 reads SGHTA; CDR2 reads FQGNSA. V shed 3 bases and J shed 8 bases, with 17 bases lying between them. There are 15 residues in the CDR3. Here the CDR3 DNA reads TGTGCCAGCAGCTTGACGGGTTATAGTTGGGATGAGCAGTTCTTC. Encoded protein: CASSLTGYSWDEQFF. The full variable domain, in which reference TRBV7-2 and TRBJ2-1 provide the parts outside the CDR3, is GAGVSQSPSNKVTEKGKDVELRCDPISGHTALYWYRQSLGQGLEFLIYFQGNSAPDKSGLPSDRFSAERTGGSVSTLTIQRTQQEDSAVYLCASSLTGYSWDEQFFGPGTRLTVL.

CDR3: CATLNGQDEQYF. The CDR3 nucleotides read TGTGCCACCCTCAATGGACAGGACGAGCAGTACTTC. This chain connects TRBV19 to TRBJ2-7; 7 nucleotides agree with TRBD1. The CDR3 totals 12 residues. J lost 5 bases, V lost 10 bases, and 8 bases had no gene match. Looked up from germline, CDR1 is LNHDA and CDR2 is SQIVND (reference sequence).

The chain combines TRBV9 with TRBJ1-1; 8 positions match TRBD1. This CDR3 is built from 13 residues. V was clipped by 3 bases and J by 4 bases; unmatched bases: 2. From germline, CDR1 is SGDLS and CDR2 YYNGEE. CDR3 in amino acids: CASSETGVTEAFF. CDR3 coding DNA: TGTGCCAGCAGCGAGACAGGGGTCACTGAAGCTTTCTTT. Combining the CDR3 with reference TRBV9 and TRBJ1-1 gives the whole variable domain DSGVTQTPKHLITATGQRVTLRCSPRSGDLSVYWYQQSLDQGLQFLIQYYNGEERAKGNILERFSAQQFPDLHSELNLSSLELGDSALYFCASSETGVTEAFFGQGTRLTVV.

The J gene is TRBJ2-2, the V gene TRBV29-1; D ambiguous. This CDR3 region has 14 residues. V was pared by 4 bases and J by 0 bases, with 9 bases between. Germline CDR1 and CDR2: SQVTM and ANQGSEA. The CDR3 nucleotides are TGCAGCGTTGCGAGCGACGCGAACACCGGGGAGCTGTTTTTT. It translates to CSVASDANTGELFF.